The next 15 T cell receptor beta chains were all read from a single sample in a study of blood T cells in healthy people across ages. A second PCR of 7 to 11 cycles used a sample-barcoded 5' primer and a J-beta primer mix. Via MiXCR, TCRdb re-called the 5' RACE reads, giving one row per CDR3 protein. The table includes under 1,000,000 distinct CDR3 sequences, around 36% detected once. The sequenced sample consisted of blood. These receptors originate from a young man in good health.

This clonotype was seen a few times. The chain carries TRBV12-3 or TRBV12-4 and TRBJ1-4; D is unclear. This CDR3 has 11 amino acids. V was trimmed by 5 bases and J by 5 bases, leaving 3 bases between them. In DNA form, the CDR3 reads TGTGCCAGCAGTCCAAATGAAAAACTGTTTTTT. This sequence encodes CASSPNEKLFF.

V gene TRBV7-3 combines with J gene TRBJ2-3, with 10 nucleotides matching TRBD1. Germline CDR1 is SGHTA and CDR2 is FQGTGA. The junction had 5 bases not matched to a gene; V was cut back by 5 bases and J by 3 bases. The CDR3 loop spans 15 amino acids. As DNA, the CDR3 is TGTGCCAGCAGCGCGGGGACAGGGGTGACAGATACGCAGTATTTT. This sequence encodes CASSAGTGVTDTQYF.

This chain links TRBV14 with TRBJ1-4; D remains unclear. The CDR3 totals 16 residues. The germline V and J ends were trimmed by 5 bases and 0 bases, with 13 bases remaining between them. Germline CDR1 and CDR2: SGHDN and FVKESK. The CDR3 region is CASSERPRATNEKLFF. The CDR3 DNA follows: TGTGCCAGCAGCGAACGGCCCCGGGCAACTAATGAAAAACTGTTTTTT.

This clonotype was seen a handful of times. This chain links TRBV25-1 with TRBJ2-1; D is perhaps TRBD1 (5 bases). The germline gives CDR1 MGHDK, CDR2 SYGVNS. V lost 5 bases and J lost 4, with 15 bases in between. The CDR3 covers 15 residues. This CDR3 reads CASSNAATDYNEQFF. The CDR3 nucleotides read TGTGCCAGCAGTAACGCCGCGACAGATTACAATGAGCAGTTCTTC. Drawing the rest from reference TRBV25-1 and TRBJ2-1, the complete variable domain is EADIYQTPRYLVIGTGKKITLECSQTMGHDKMYWYQQDPGMELHLIHYSYGVNSTEKGDLSSESTVSRIRTEHFPLTLESARPSHTSQYLCASSNAATDYNEQFFGPGTRLTVL.

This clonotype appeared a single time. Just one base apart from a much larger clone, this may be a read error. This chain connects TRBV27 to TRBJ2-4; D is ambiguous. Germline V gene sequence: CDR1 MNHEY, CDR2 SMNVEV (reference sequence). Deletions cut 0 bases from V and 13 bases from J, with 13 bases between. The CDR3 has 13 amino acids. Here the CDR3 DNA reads TGTGCCAGCAGTTTATCGGCCAGCTACGTGCAGTACTTC. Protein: CASSLSASYVQYF.

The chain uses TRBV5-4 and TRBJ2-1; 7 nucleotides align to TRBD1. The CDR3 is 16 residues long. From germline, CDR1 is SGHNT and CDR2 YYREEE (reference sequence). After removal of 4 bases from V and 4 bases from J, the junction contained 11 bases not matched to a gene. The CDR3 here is CASSVEDRRLYNEQFF. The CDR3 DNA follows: TGTGCCAGCAGCGTGGAGGACAGGAGGTTATACAATGAGCAGTTCTTC.

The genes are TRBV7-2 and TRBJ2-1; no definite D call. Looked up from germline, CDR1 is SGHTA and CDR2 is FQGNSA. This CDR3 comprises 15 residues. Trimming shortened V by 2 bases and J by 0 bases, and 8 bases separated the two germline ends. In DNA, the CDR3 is TGTGCCAGCAGCTTAATGGTTAGCTCCTACAATGAGCAGTTCTTC. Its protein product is CASSLMVSSYNEQFF.

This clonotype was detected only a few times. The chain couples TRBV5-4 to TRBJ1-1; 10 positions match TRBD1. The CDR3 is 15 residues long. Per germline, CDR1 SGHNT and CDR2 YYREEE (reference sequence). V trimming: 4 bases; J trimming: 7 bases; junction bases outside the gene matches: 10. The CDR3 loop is CASSDGTGAFLEAFF. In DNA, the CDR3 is TGTGCCAGCAGCGACGGGACAGGGGCCTTCCTTGAAGCTTTCTTT.

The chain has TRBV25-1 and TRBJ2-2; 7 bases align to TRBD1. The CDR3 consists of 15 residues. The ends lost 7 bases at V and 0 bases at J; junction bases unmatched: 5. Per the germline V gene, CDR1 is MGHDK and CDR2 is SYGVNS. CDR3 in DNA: TGTGCCAGCATACCCGGGACAGCGAACACCGGGGAGCTGTTTTTT. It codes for CASIPGTANTGELFF.

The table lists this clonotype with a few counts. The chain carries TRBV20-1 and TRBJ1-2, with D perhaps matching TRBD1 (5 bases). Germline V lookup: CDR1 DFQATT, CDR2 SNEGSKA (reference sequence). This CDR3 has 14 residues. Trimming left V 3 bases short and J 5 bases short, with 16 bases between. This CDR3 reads CSARTVPEAYGYTF. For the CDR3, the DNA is TGCAGTGCTAGGACAGTCCCGGAGGCTTATGGCTACACCTTC.

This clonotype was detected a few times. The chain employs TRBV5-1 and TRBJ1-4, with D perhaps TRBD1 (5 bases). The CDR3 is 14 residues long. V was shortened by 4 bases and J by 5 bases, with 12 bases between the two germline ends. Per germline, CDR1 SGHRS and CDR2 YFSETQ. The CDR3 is CASSPDSSNEKLFF. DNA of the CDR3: TGCGCCAGCAGCCCAGACAGCAGCAATGAAAAACTGTTTTTT.

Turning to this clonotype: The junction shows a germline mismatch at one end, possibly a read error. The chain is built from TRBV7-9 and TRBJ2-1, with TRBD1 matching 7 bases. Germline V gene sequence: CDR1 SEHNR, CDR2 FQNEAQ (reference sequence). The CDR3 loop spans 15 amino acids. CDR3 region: CASSLVIAGGNEQFF. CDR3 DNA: TGTGCCAGCAGTTTAGTGATTGCAGGGGGCAATGAGCAGTTCTTC.

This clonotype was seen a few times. The CDR3 is CASSGQGGSFNSYEQYF. CDR3 nucleotides: TGTGCCAGCAGTGGACAGGGGGGCAGTTTTAACTCCTACGAGCAGTACTTC. The rearrangement uses TRBV2 and TRBJ2-7; 9 nucleotides line up with TRBD1. This CDR3 has 17 residues. V shed 4 bases and J 0 bases; nucleotides not matched to a gene: 10. Germline V gene data show CDR1 as SNHLY and CDR2 as FYNNEI.

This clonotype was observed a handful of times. As DNA, the CDR3 is TGCAGTGCTAGTCACCATAGCGGAGCTTACAATGAGCAGTACTTC. It specifies CSASHHSGAYNEQYF. The chain is built from TRBV20-1 and TRBJ2-5; tentative D call: TRBD2 (6 bases). This CDR3 comprises 15 residues. In germline, CDR1 is DFQATT, CDR2 SNEGSKA (reference sequence). V was pared by 3 bases and J by 11 bases, with 25 bases between.

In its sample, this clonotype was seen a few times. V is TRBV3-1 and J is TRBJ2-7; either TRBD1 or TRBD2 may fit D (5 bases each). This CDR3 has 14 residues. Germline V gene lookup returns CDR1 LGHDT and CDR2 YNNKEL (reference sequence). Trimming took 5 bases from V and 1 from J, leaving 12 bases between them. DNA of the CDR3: TGTGCCAGCAGCTCGGGACCGTATTCCTACGAGCAGTACTTC. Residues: CASSSGPYSYEQYF.